A selection of T cell receptor beta chains follows, all from one sample in a study of shared clonotypes between healthy human individuals. The data were produced by immunoSEQ multiplex PCR, yet TCRdb's version contains in-frame clones alone and is incomplete. The repertoire holds 1 million to 1.3 million clones, with approximately 80% as singletons. The sequenced sample consisted of memory CD4+ T cells from PBMCs. These receptors were obtained from a man aged 18-30 years in good health. Some clones in this sample may be carry-over from other donors' samples. Each CDR3 is given with its conserved first and last residue. A D gene is named only where the DNA matches it firmly. A row's size may be missing; if present it is once, few, many or a size class.

v_call	j_call	clone_size	d_call	cdr3_nt	cdr3_aa
TRBV7-2	TRBJ1-5	NA	NA	TGTGCCAGCAGCTTAATGGGTAATCAGCCCCAGCATTTT	CASSLMGNQPQHF
TRBV6-1	TRBJ1-1	once	TRBD1	TGTGCCAGCAGACAACAGGGGGCTGCTGAAGCTTTCTTT	CASRQQGAAEAFF
TRBV9	TRBJ2-6	NA	NA	TGTGCCAGCAGCGTAGAGGGGAGACTCTCTGGGGCCAACGTCCTGACTTTC	CASSVEGRLSGANVLTF
TRBV28	TRBJ1-4	once	TRBD1	TGTGCCAGCAGTTTATATTGGGGACAGGGTAATGAAAAACTGTTTTTT	CASSLYWGQGNEKLFF
TRBV2	TRBJ2-5	NA	NA	TGTGCCAGTCAAACCGGGACCCAGAGGGGCGAGACCCAGTACTTC	CASQTGTQRGETQYF
TRBV19	TRBJ1-3	NA	NA	TGTGCCAGTACCCCAGGACATTCCGGAAACACCATATATTTT	CASTPGHSGNTIYF
TRBV7-3	TRBJ2-3	NA	TRBD2	TGTGCCAGCAGCTTAACCGGGACTAGCGGGAGTGTGACAGATACGCAGTATTTT	CASSLTGTSGSVTDTQYF
TRBV2	TRBJ1-6	NA	NA	TGTGCCAGCACCCCGACAACTAATTCACCCCTCCACTTT	CASTPTTNSPLHF
TRBV25-1	TRBJ2-7	NA	NA	TGTGCCAGCAGCACTAGTAGAGGGCCCTACGAGCAGTACTTC	CASSTSRGPYEQYF
TRBV29-1	TRBJ2-5	few	TRBD2	TGCAGCTCTCGGACTAGCGGGGGAGAGACCCAGTACTTC	CSSRTSGGETQYF
TRBV29-1	TRBJ1-1	NA	TRBD1	TGCAGCGTGGAAGGGACAGGGGAGGCTTTCTTT	CSVEGTGEAFF
TRBV27	TRBJ1-2	NA	NA	TGTGCCAGCAGTCCGGGATGGGGAGGTGGCTACACCTTC	CASSPGWGGGYTF
TRBV5-6	TRBJ2-1	NA	NA	TGTGCCAGCAGCTTGTGGGGCTATGAGCAGTTCTTC	CASSLWGYEQFF
TRBV6-1	TRBJ2-1	NA	TRBD2	TGTGCCACCACCGGGACTAGCAGATACAATGAGCAGTTCTTC	CATTGTSRYNEQFF
TRBV7-2	TRBJ1-2	NA	NA	TGTGCCAGCAGCTCTCACCGGGCCCCTATCTTGTACTATGGCTACACCTTC	CASSSHRAPILYYGYTF
TRBV9	TRBJ2-5	NA	TRBD2	TGTGCCAGCAGCCCTACGGGACTTGGGGAGCGGGAAGAGGAGACCCAGTACTTC	CASSPTGLGEREEETQYF
TRBV27	TRBJ2-7	NA	TRBD2	TGTGCCAGCGGACGACTAGCGGGAGACCACGAGCAGTACTTC	CASGRLAGDHEQYF
TRBV4-2	TRBJ1-2	NA	TRBD1	TGTGCCAGCAGCCAACGTGTGGGGACAGGAGGGATTGGCTATGGCTACACCTTC	CASSQRVGTGGIGYGYTF
TRBV2	TRBJ1-5	NA	NA	TGTGCCAGCAGCGTTAAAGGGAATCAGCCCCAGCATTTT	CASSVKGNQPQHF
TRBV18	TRBJ2-1	NA	NA	TGTGCCAGCTCACTACAAGGGACCTCGAATGAGCAGTTCTTC	CASSLQGTSNEQFF
TRBV5-4	TRBJ2-1	once	TRBD2	TGTGCCAGCAGCCCGAGGGCGGGAGGGCCTCTTGAGCAGTTCTTC	CASSPRAGGPLEQFF
TRBV5-4	TRBJ2-5	many	NA	TGTGCCAGCACTGTAAGCACGTACCAAGAGACCCAGTACTTC	CASTVSTYQETQYF
TRBV6-5	TRBJ2-1	NA	TRBD2	TGTGCCAGCAGTTACCTGGGACTAGCTAAGAATGAGCAGTTCTTC	CASSYLGLAKNEQFF
TRBV7-9	TRBJ1-1	NA	TRBD1	TGTGCCAGCAGCCTATTCGGGACAGGGGGTTCTGAAGCTTTCTTT	CASSLFGTGGSEAFF
TRBV7-3	TRBJ2-2	NA	TRBD2	TGTGCCAGCAGCTTAGCCCCTGGACTAGCGTCGGGGGGGGAGCTGTTTTTT	CASSLAPGLASGGELFF
TRBV28	TRBJ1-1	NA	NA	TGTGCCAGCAGGGGCAGGATGAACACTGAAGCTTTCTTT	CASRGRMNTEAFF
TRBV7-2	TRBJ1-5	NA	NA	TGTGCCAGCAGCTTGGAATCGAGCGGTCATCAGCCCCAGCATTTT	CASSLESSGHQPQHF
TRBV5-8	TRBJ2-1	NA	NA	TGTGCCAGCAGCTTTCATCTAACAGGACACAATGAGCAGTTCTTC	CASSFHLTGHNEQFF
TRBV21-1	TRBJ2-6	NA	NA	TGTGCCAGCAAGCGGGGGCAGGGATTTTTCTCTGGGGCCAACGTCCTGACTTTC	CASKRGQGFFSGANVLTF
TRBV5-3	TRBJ1-2	NA	NA	TGTGCCAGAAGCTTGGGGCCGAAGGGCACGCCTTATGGCTACACCTTC	CARSLGPKGTPYGYTF
TRBV30	TRBJ2-7	NA	NA	TGTGCCTGGAGTGTAGGGCTAGCGCTCGGCGAGCAGTACTTC	CAWSVGLALGEQYF
TRBV5-1	TRBJ2-5	NA	NA	TGCGCCAGCAGCTTCGGGACCACCGAGGAGACCCAGTACTTC	CASSFGTTEETQYF
TRBV7-8	TRBJ1-3	NA	NA	TGTGCCGGCAGCTTATTACCAAACTCTGGAAACACCATATATTTT	CAGSLLPNSGNTIYF